This T cell receptor beta chain was found in a study of vaccination and CD4 T cells after COVID-19. Study in general: Control cultures were given a CEFX pool, an HIV-1 Nef pool, or no peptide. General study results and limits: Within the convalescent patients, a median around 90% of the SARS-CoV-2-reactive clones were ones that appeared only post-vaccination.

Trimming stripped 6 bases from V and 4 bases from J, with 15 bases between. The CDR3 totals 14 residues. Germline lookup yields CDR1 MDHEN and CDR2 SYDVKM. Details on this clonotype: The antigen is unknown.

Cultured CD4+ T cell DNA underwent sequencing with the Oncomine TCR Beta short-read assay. TCRdb called the PCR reads again in MiXCR, with one record for every CDR3 protein. The sample records 15,000 or so distinct CDR3 sequences, roughly 69% being singletons. Treatment meaning: approximately 9-day PBMC culture with coronavirus spike peptide pools or control peptides (ViraFEST assay). Once peptide pools had expanded antigen-specific T cells, ViraFEST sequenced TCRs. The chain recombines TRBV28 with TRBJ1-2, with unresolved D. The source material was CD4+ T cells from blood, cultured in vitro. The clonotype was recovered from a human donor who had recovered from COVID-19. The chain's CDR3 is CASSSTAWGYGYTF. The CDR3 nucleotides are TGTGCCAGCAGCTCGACTGCTTGGGGCTATGGCTACACCTTC.